These 10 T cell receptor beta chains came from one sample sequenced in a study of cytotoxic CD8 clonotypes in ibrutinib-treated CLL. TCRdb's copy holds only in-frame clones and misses some; the assay was immunoSEQ multiplex PCR. Of about 32,000 clones listed, about 70% were seen once; the top ten hold roughly a sixth. The specimen comprised PBMCs, sampled at disease progression, from a patient treated with ibrutinib. The source of these receptors is a human donor with chronic lymphocytic leukemia.

The chain couples TRBV6-1 to TRBJ1-2, with TRBD1 matching over 7 bases. The CDR3 totals 14 residues. The J segment lost 4 bases and the V segment lost 1 base, leaving 3 bases of the junction unmatched. Germline CDR1 reads MNHNS; CDR2 reads SASEGT. The CDR3 bases are TGTGCCAGCAGTGAAGGGGGGACAGTCTATGGCTACACCTTC. It codes for CASSEGGTVYGYTF.

The chain has TRBV7-9 and TRBJ1-6, with 7 bases identical to TRBD1. CDR1 and CDR2 from the germline V gene are SEHNR and FQNEAQ (reference sequence). V lost 4 bases, J lost 9 bases, and 6 bases stayed unmatched. This CDR3 region has 14 residues. The CDR3 DNA follows: TGTGCCAGCAGCTGGACAGGCTTTGGTTCACCCCTCCACTTT. Amino acid sequence: CASSWTGFGSPLHF.

This clone was recorded once. The V gene is TRBV9, the J gene TRBJ2-3; D possibly uses TRBD1 or TRBD2 (7 bases each). V was pared by 5 bases and J by 4 bases, with 11 bases between. Looked up from germline, CDR1 is SGDLS and CDR2 is YYNGEE. This CDR3 contains 13 residues. CDR3 sequence: CASRGGGPDTQYF. For the CDR3, the DNA is TGTGCCAGCAGGGGAGGGGGCCCAGATACGCAGTATTTT.

In DNA form, the CDR3 reads TGTGCCAGCAGTTACCTCGGGGTGAGGAATGAGCAGTTCTTC. Protein sequence: CASSYLGVRNEQFF. The chain uses TRBV6-6 and TRBJ2-1; D may be TRBD2 (5 bases). Trimming pared 2 bases from V and 7 bases from J, leaving 12 bases between. Looked up from germline, CDR1 is MNHNY and CDR2 is SVGAGI (reference sequence). The CDR3 runs 14 residues.

The genes are TRBV11-2 and TRBJ2-5, with D tentatively TRBD2 (5 bases). With 4 bases removed from V and 3 bases from J, the gap between germline ends came to 12 bases. This CDR3 region has 14 residues. Per germline, CDR1 SGHAT and CDR2 FQNNGV. The CDR3 loop is CASSSGLGKETQYF. The DNA for the CDR3 is TGTGCCAGCAGCTCAGGACTGGGAAAAGAGACCCAGTACTTC.

V usage is TRBV7-8 and J usage is TRBJ1-5; D is perhaps TRBD1 (5 bases). This CDR3 has 21 residues. Trimming took 2 bases from V and 5 from J, leaving 31 bases between them. The V gene's germline CDR1 is SGHVS and CDR2 FQNEAQ. CDR3 nucleotides: TGTGCCAGCAGCTTATATTTTGGAACCACGAGGGGTCCCGGGAGCGATCAGCCCCAGCATTTT. This gives the protein CASSLYFGTTRGPGSDQPQHF.

The chain uses TRBV7-2 and TRBJ2-2; TRBD1 matches 8 bases. CDR3 size: 15 residues. Trimming cost V 4 bases and J 2 bases; bases outside gene matches: 3. Germline lookup yields CDR1 SGHTA and CDR2 FQGNSA. The CDR3 region has the DNA TGTGCCAGCAGCTCCGGGACAGGAAACACCGGGGAGCTGTTTTTT. This translates into CASSSGTGNTGELFF.

This clone was counted only a few times. This sequence joins TRBV29-1 and TRBJ2-1, with 7 bases lining up with TRBD2. This CDR3 comprises 13 residues. Trimming at V came to 4 bases and at J to 10 bases, leaving 10 bases not matched to a gene. Germline V lookup: CDR1 SQVTM, CDR2 ANQGSEA. CDR3 bases: TGCAGCGTTGGGGAGGGAAGGGCCGGGGAGCAGTTCTTC. This translates into CSVGEGRAGEQFF.

This chain uses TRBV10-1 with TRBJ1-5, with D hard to call. This CDR3 spans 16 amino acids. The V and J ends lost 7 bases and 0 bases respectively, with 16 bases between them. Germline-derived CDR1 and CDR2 are WNHNN and SYGVQD (reference sequence). The CDR3: CASIRAEANSNQPQHF. The CDR3 DNA reads TGCGCCAGCATCCGAGCGGAGGCTAATAGCAATCAGCCCCAGCATTTT.

The chain combines TRBV11-3 with TRBJ2-2, with 9 bases that match TRBD2. Germline V gene data show CDR1 as SGHNT and CDR2 as YENEEA. Trimming cost V 0 bases and J 6 bases; bases outside gene matches: 14. The CDR3 runs 19 residues. This CDR3 reads CASSLDSPLGTSPPGELFF. CDR3 coding DNA: TGTGCCAGCAGCTTAGATTCCCCGTTGGGGACTAGCCCCCCCGGGGAGCTGTTTTTT.